A single sample is the source of the 28 T cell receptor beta chains below, sequenced in a study of CD8 T cells in ankylosing spondylitis. Overall study results and limits: A TCR beta motif of under ten highly homologous variants appeared characteristic of ankylosing spondylitis blood.

TCRdb used MiXCR to reprocess the 5' RACE reads, holding one entry per CDR3 protein. The table has more than 650,000 distinct CDR3 sequences, about 12% seen once. Which antigens these TCRs recognize remains unknown. Source material: blood, either unsorted or a sorted T cell fraction (not recorded which). Source of these receptors: a male donor with ankylosing spondylitis.

The chain links TRBV20-1 to TRBJ2-1; TRBD1 or TRBD2 may be the D gene (6 bases each). The CDR3 runs to 12 residues. Trimming cost V 6 bases and J 9 bases, with 15 bases left between them. From germline, CDR1 is DFQATT and CDR2 SNEGSKA (reference sequence). In DNA form, the CDR3 reads TGCAGTGCCCGTGTGAAGGGGGGTGAGCAGTTCTTC. Its translation is CSARVKGGEQFF.

Many counts were recorded for this clonotype. The V and J genes are TRBV18 and TRBJ1-2; 7 bases are a match to TRBD1. The CDR3 totals 14 residues. The V gene end was trimmed by 2 bases and the J gene end by 7 bases; junction bases not matched to a gene: 7. The germline V gene encodes CDR1 KGHSH and CDR2 LQKENI. The CDR3 is CASSPWDSSSGYTF. The CDR3 DNA is TGTGCCAGCTCACCATGGGACAGTTCAAGTGGCTACACCTTC. The entire variable domain, with the rest obtained from reference TRBV18 and TRBJ1-2, is as follows: NAGVMQNPRHLVRRRGQEARLRCSPMKGHSHVYWYRQLPEEGLKFMVYLQKENIIDESGMPKERFSAEFPKEGPSILRIQQVVRGDSAAYFCASSPWDSSSGYTFGSGTRLTVV.

This clonotype was recorded a few times. The CDR3 DNA reads TGTGCCAGCGGAAAAGCAGGGAACACTGAAGCTTTCTTT. Protein sequence: CASGKAGNTEAFF. The chain recombines TRBV7-2 with TRBJ1-1; the D is unclear. V lost 8 bases and J lost 1, with 11 bases in between. The germline V gene has CDR1 SGHTA and CDR2 FQGNSA. CDR3 size: 13 residues.

The V and J genes are TRBV20-1 and TRBJ2-7; TRBD2 matches at 9 bases. Per germline, CDR1 DFQATT and CDR2 SNEGSKA (reference sequence). V dropped 0 bases and J dropped 5; count of bases not matched to a gene: 5. The CDR3 is 14 amino acids. The chain's CDR3 is CSARDVAGAHEQYF. The CDR3 nucleotides are TGCAGTGCTAGAGATGTAGCGGGGGCCCACGAGCAGTACTTC.

This clonotype was seen repeatedly, ten times or more. The rearrangement uses TRBV7-2 and TRBJ1-2; 8 nucleotides align to TRBD1. Trimming removed 4 bases from V and 4 bases from J; junction bases left unmatched: 5. Germline CDR1 and CDR2: SGHTA and FQGNSA. The CDR3 totals 14 residues. The CDR3 DNA reads as TGTGCCAGCAGCTCAACAGGGGGAGGCTATGGCTACACCTTC. It specifies CASSSTGGGYGYTF.

This chain connects TRBV5-1 to TRBJ1-4; tentatively, D is TRBD1 (5 bases). CDR3 length: 14 residues. V dropped 4 bases and J dropped 7 bases, with 14 bases sitting between them. CDR1 and CDR2 (germline): SGHRS, YFSETQ. Written as DNA, the CDR3 is TGCGCCAGCAGCCAGGGCGATGTGATTGAAAAACTGTTTTTT. Translated: CASSQGDVIEKLFF. The variable domain in full, completed from reference TRBV5-1 and TRBJ1-4, reads KAGVTQTPRYLIKTRGQQVTLSCSPISGHRSVSWYQQTPGQGLQFLFEYFSETQRNKGNFPGRFSGRQFSNSRSEMNVSTLELGDSALYLCASSQGDVIEKLFFGSGTQLSVL.

This clonotype has more than one count but fewer than ten. The rearrangement uses TRBV18 and TRBJ2-3, with D perhaps being TRBD1 or TRBD2 (5 bases each). CDR3 length: 16 amino acids. Trimming shortened V by 0 bases and J by 5 bases, and 15 bases separated the two germline ends. Germline V gene sequence: CDR1 KGHSH, CDR2 LQKENI. The CDR3 DNA reads as TGTGCCAGCTCACCACCGAGGGGAAACCTCGGAGATACGCAGTATTTT. Encoded protein: CASSPPRGNLGDTQYF.

The rearrangement uses TRBV15 and TRBJ2-2, with D hard to call. Germline CDR1 is LNHNV and CDR2 is YYDKDF (reference sequence). V was pared by 0 bases and J by 4 bases, with 6 bases between. The CDR3 loop spans 14 amino acids. The CDR3 here is CATSRDPVTGELFF. The CDR3 DNA is TGTGCCACCAGCAGAGATCCAGTCACCGGGGAGCTGTTTTTT.

This clonotype was seen many times. This chain links TRBV7-2 with TRBJ1-2, with 7 bases that match TRBD1. Germline V lookup: CDR1 SGHTA, CDR2 FQGNSA. Trimming cost V 4 bases and J 4 bases; bases outside gene matches: 6. CDR3 size: 14 residues. Written as DNA, the CDR3 is TGTGCCAGCAGCTCGTGGGACAGTTCCTATGGCTACACCTTC. Translating it yields CASSSWDSSYGYTF.

In this sample, this clonotype turned up a few times. The gene calls are TRBV4-2 and TRBJ2-5, with 9 bases aligning to TRBD2. There are 16 residues in the CDR3. Germline V gives CDR1 LGHNA, CDR2 YNFKEQ. The trim removed 0 bases at V and 1 base at J, leaving 3 bases unmatched. The CDR3 nucleotides read TGTGCCAGCAGCCAAGACGCTAGCGGGGTCCAAGAGACCCAGTACTTC. It encodes CASSQDASGVQETQYF.

This clonotype has more than one count but fewer than ten. The V gene is TRBV20-1, the J gene TRBJ2-7; perhaps TRBD1 as D (7 bases). V lost 6 bases, J lost 6 bases, and 15 bases lay in between. Germline loops: CDR1 DFQATT, CDR2 SNEGSKA (reference sequence). CDR3 length: 12 residues. The CDR3 protein is CSATAQGGEQYF. CDR3 nucleotides: TGCAGTGCGACCGCCCAGGGGGGCGAGCAGTACTTC.

J is TRBJ1-5 and V is TRBV29-1; D gene ambiguous. Trimming shortened V by 4 bases and J by 3 bases, and 10 bases separated the two germline ends. The CDR3 runs to 13 residues. Germline V gene sequence: CDR1 SQVTM, CDR2 ANQGSEA. The CDR3 DNA reads as TGCAGCGTTGTTTGGGGTCCCAATCAGCCCCAGCATTTT. As protein: CSVVWGPNQPQHF.

The table lists this clonotype with many counts. One junction end does not reproduce the germline sequence, and a read error may be involved. V is TRBV5-1 and J is TRBJ1-2; 7 bases fit TRBD1. CDR1 is SGHRS and CDR2 is YFSETQ in the germline V gene. The CDR3 extends over 13 amino acids. The CDR3, as DNA: TGTGCCAGCAGTTTAGGTCAGGGGGACGGCTACACCTTC. Its translation is CASSLGQGDGYTF.

The chain employs TRBV5-1 and TRBJ2-1, with a possible D match to TRBD2 (6 bases). CDR1 and CDR2 (germline): SGHRS, YFSETQ. The CDR3 consists of 16 residues. Trimming pared 4 bases from V and 7 bases from J, leaving 21 bases between. Here the CDR3 reads CASSLGTGDVRNEQFF. The CDR3 nucleotides read TGCGCCAGCAGCCTTGGTACGGGAGATGTTAGGAATGAGCAGTTCTTC.

The sample holds a few counts of this clonotype. The chain combines TRBV5-1 with TRBJ2-2; D is possibly TRBD1 (7 bases). The CDR3 covers 16 residues. Germline-derived CDR1 and CDR2 are SGHRS and YFSETQ. V shed 1 base and J shed 5 bases, with 15 bases lying between them. DNA for the CDR3: TGCGCCAGCAGCTTGATAAGCAGGGGGACTACCGGGGAGCTGTTTTTT. Its translation: CASSLISRGTTGELFF.

This clonotype occurred a few times. The V call is TRBV7-2, the J call TRBJ2-4; D is possibly TRBD2 (7 bases). The CDR3 is 17 residues long. In germline, CDR1 is SGHTA, CDR2 FQGNSA. V lost 3 bases, J lost 0 bases, and 15 bases lay in between. The DNA for the CDR3 is TGTGCCAGCAGCTTTCCACGGGGGGCCCTAGCCAAAAACATTCAGTACTTC. Translation gives CASSFPRGALAKNIQYF.

The V and J genes are TRBV7-9 and TRBJ1-1, with TRBD1 identical over 7 bases. Germline V lookup: CDR1 SEHNR, CDR2 FQNEAQ (reference sequence). CDR3 length: 12 residues. Trimming cost V 5 bases and J 8 bases; bases outside gene matches: 5. CDR3: CASSRDSSEAFF. CDR3 DNA sequence: TGTGCCAGCAGCCGGGACAGCTCGGAAGCTTTCTTT. Full variable domain (outside the CDR3, taken from reference TRBV7-9 and TRBJ1-1): DTGVSQNPRHKITKRGQNVTFRCDPISEHNRLYWYRQTLGQGPEFLTYFQNEAQLEKSRLLSDRFSAERPKGSFSTLEIQRTEQGDSAMYLCASSRDSSEAFFGQGTRLTVV.

This clonotype was detected only a few times. This chain links TRBV5-1 with TRBJ1-4, with TRBD1 matching 8 bases. V shed 6 bases and J 8 bases; nucleotides not matched to a gene: 6. There are 13 residues in the CDR3. Germline loops: CDR1 SGHRS, CDR2 YFSETQ. The CDR3 bases are TGCGCCAGCACCCCGACAGGGGAGGAAAAACTGTTTTTT. As protein: CASTPTGEEKLFF.

The chain links TRBV20-1 to TRBJ1-2, with D possibly being TRBD1 (5 bases). The V end lost 3 bases, the J end lost 8 bases, and 19 bases lay between the germline ends. Germline-derived CDR1 and CDR2 are DFQATT and SNEGSKA (reference sequence). The CDR3 is 14 residues long. The CDR3 region has the DNA TGCAGTGCTAGTCCCTGGGGCAGGGATCGCGGCTACACCTTC. It encodes CSASPWGRDRGYTF.

The chain is built from TRBV6-2 or TRBV6-3 and TRBJ2-1; D is undetermined. This CDR3 contains 15 residues. The V and J ends lost 5 bases and 5 bases respectively, with 16 bases between them. Germline V CDR1 and CDR2: MNHEY, SVGEGT. The CDR3, as DNA: TGTGCCAGCAGTAGAAGGGAAAACGTTAACAATGAGCAGTTCTTC. Encoded protein: CASSRRENVNNEQFF.

This clonotype was observed a handful of times. The chain recombines TRBV6-2 or TRBV6-3 with TRBJ2-7; 7 bases match TRBD2. CDR3 size: 14 residues. V gave up 9 bases and J gave up 5 bases; unmatched junction bases: 13. Germline V gives CDR1 MNHEY, CDR2 SVGEGT. The CDR3 sequence: CASVDGGERDEQYF. The CDR3 coding sequence is TGTGCCAGTGTGGATGGGGGGGAACGGGACGAGCAGTACTTC.

This clonotype occurred many times. The chain links TRBV5-1 to TRBJ2-7; D gene unclear. Germline CDR1 is SGHRS and CDR2 is YFSETQ. Deletions cut 0 bases from V and 1 base from J, with 8 bases between. The CDR3 length is 14 residues. The CDR3 coding sequence is TGCGCCAGCAGCTTGGAGGTGGGATCCTACGAGCAGTACTTC. Its translation: CASSLEVGSYEQYF. Together with reference TRBV5-1 and TRBJ2-7, the CDR3 gives the full variable domain: KAGVTQTPRYLIKTRGQQVTLSCSPISGHRSVSWYQQTPGQGLQFLFEYFSETQRNKGNFPGRFSGRQFSNSRSEMNVSTLELGDSALYLCASSLEVGSYEQYFGPGTRLTVT.

The chain couples TRBV7-2 to TRBJ2-3, with 9 bases matching TRBD2. V gave up 2 bases and J gave up 2 bases; unmatched junction bases: 5. Germline V lookup: CDR1 SGHTA, CDR2 FQGNSA. This CDR3 is 16 amino acids long. The CDR3 bases are TGTGCCAGCAGCTTAATACGGACTAGCGCCACAGATACGCAGTATTTT. This gives the protein CASSLIRTSATDTQYF.

V gene TRBV5-6 combines with J gene TRBJ2-7; possibly TRBD1 for D (5 bases). Trimming took 4 bases from V and 2 from J, leaving 13 bases between them. Germline V gene sequence: CDR1 SGHDT, CDR2 YYEEEE. The CDR3 spans 14 residues. CDR3 amino acids: CASSANMGPYEQYF. The CDR3 coding sequence is TGTGCCAGCAGCGCAAACATGGGGCCCTACGAGCAGTACTTC.

This clonotype was seen only a few times. The chain has TRBV30 and TRBJ2-1; the D is unclear. Per the germline V gene, CDR1 is GTSNPN and CDR2 is SVGIG (reference sequence). V was pared by 1 base and J by 1 base, with 14 bases between. This CDR3 region has 16 residues. The CDR3 nucleotides read TGTGCCTGGAGTGCCGATCTCGGCAGTTCCTACAATGAGCAGTTCTTC. Protein sequence: CAWSADLGSSYNEQFF. The full variable domain, with the rest looked up from reference TRBV30 and TRBJ2-1, is SQTIHQWPATLVQPVGSPLSLECTVEGTSNPNLYWYRQAAGRGLQLLFYSVGIGQISSEVPQNLSASRPQDRQFILSSKKLLLSDSGFYLCAWSADLGSSYNEQFFGPGTRLTVL.

This clonotype has only a few counts. The chain links TRBV5-6 to TRBJ1-1; TRBD1 might be the D (5 bases). The CDR3 extends over 16 amino acids. In germline, CDR1 is SGHDT, CDR2 YYEEEE. V was pared by 4 bases and J by 0 bases, with 16 bases between. CDR3 coding DNA: TGTGCCAGCAGCACTGCCGGGACGGCGGTGAACACTGAAGCTTTCTTT. Translation: CASSTAGTAVNTEAFF.

The chain joins TRBV20-1 to TRBJ1-2; no reliable D call. The CDR3 is 12 residues long. Trimming took 5 bases from V and 4 from J, leaving 11 bases between them. Germline V lookup: CDR1 DFQATT, CDR2 SNEGSKA (reference sequence). For the CDR3, the DNA is TGCAGTGCTCCGCCAGGCGGCTATGGCTACACCTTC. Translated: CSAPPGGYGYTF.

This clonotype was picked up a small number of times. The chain combines TRBV29-1 with TRBJ1-2; 8 bases are shared with TRBD1. V shed 8 bases and J 8 bases; nucleotides not matched to a gene: 22. Germline V gene lookup returns CDR1 SQVTM and CDR2 ANQGSEA. The CDR3 covers 16 residues. The CDR3 loop is CSIGHPRTGSLGGYTF. CDR3 bases: TGCAGCATAGGCCACCCCCGGACAGGGAGTTTAGGAGGCTACACCTTC.